A single sample gave rise to the 20 T cell receptor beta chains below, sequenced in a study of shared clonotypes between healthy human individuals. Sequenced by immunoSEQ multiplex PCR; TCRdb stores in-frame clones only, minus some. Here the sample spans some 660,000 clones, roughly 73% being singletons. The sample taken for sequencing was memory CD4+ T cells sorted from blood. Specified subset: CD45RA-negative fraction. Receptor source: a woman between 25 and 40 years old in good health.

V gene TRBV6-4 combines with J gene TRBJ2-3; 7 bases line up with TRBD2. After removal of 6 bases from V and 0 bases from J, the junction contained 6 bases not matched to a gene. Germline V gene data show CDR1 as MRHNA and CDR2 as SNTAGT. This CDR3 has 15 amino acids. The CDR3 loop is CASRTSSGSTDTQYF. The CDR3 DNA reads as TGTGCCAGCAGAACAAGTAGCGGGAGCACAGATACGCAGTATTTT.

The chain combines TRBV5-1 with TRBJ2-3; TRBD2 aligns across 7 bases. This CDR3 is 15 amino acids long. CDR1 is SGHRS, CDR2 YFSETQ, per germline. The J segment lost 5 bases and the V segment lost 7 bases, leaving 13 bases of the junction unmatched. CDR3: CASLPSAGVGDTQYF. As DNA, the CDR3 is TGCGCCAGCCTACCGTCTGCGGGAGTAGGAGATACGCAGTATTTT.

V usage is TRBV9 and J usage is TRBJ2-1; 7 nucleotides agree with TRBD2. The CDR3 consists of 15 residues. Germline V lookup: CDR1 SGDLS, CDR2 YYNGEE. V gave up 4 bases and J gave up 2 bases; unmatched junction bases: 6. The CDR3 DNA is TGTGCCAGCAGCCTCAGCGGGAACACCTACAATGAGCAGTTCTTC. Amino acids: CASSLSGNTYNEQFF.

The chain employs TRBV7-9 and TRBJ2-1; 9 bases map to TRBD1. The CDR3 contains 15 residues. Germline CDR1 is SEHNR and CDR2 is FQNEAQ (reference sequence). V was pared by 2 bases and J by 2 bases, with 1 base of the junction left unmatched. CDR3 nucleotides: TGTGCCAGCAGCTTAAGACAGGGGGCCTACAATGAGCAGTTCTTC. It specifies CASSLRQGAYNEQFF.

The chain links TRBV19 to TRBJ2-1, with D possibly matching TRBD2 (6 bases). Germline values: CDR1 LNHDA, CDR2 SQIVND (reference sequence). This CDR3 has 15 residues. Deletions cut 3 bases from V and 0 bases from J, with 9 bases between. The CDR3 sequence: CASSMEGRSYNEQFF. The CDR3 bases are TGTGCCAGTAGTATGGAGGGACGCTCCTACAATGAGCAGTTCTTC. Full variable domain (remainder filled in from reference TRBV19 and TRBJ2-1): DGGITQSPKYLFRKEGQNVTLSCEQNLNHDAMYWYRQDPGQGLRLIYYSQIVNDFQKGDIAEGYSVSREKKESFPLTVTSAQKNPTAFYLCASSMEGRSYNEQFFGPGTRLTVL.

This chain links TRBV14 with TRBJ2-1; a weak D match, TRBD2 (6 bases). V lost 2 bases to trimming and J lost 8 bases, with 13 bases between them. The CDR3 is 14 amino acids. CDR1 is SGHDN, CDR2 FVKESK, per germline. The CDR3 protein is CASSQRRASDEQFF. The CDR3 nucleotides are TGTGCCAGCAGCCAAAGAAGGGCTAGCGATGAGCAGTTCTTC.

V usage is TRBV18 and J usage is TRBJ2-1, with 7 bases matching TRBD1. This CDR3 is built from 16 residues. The V segment lost 3 bases and the J segment 5 bases; nucleotides outside the gene matches: 10. CDR1 is KGHSH, CDR2 LQKENI, per germline. The CDR3 here is CASSPPTRGLNNEQFF. In nucleotides, the CDR3 is TGTGCCAGCTCACCCCCGACGAGGGGGCTCAACAATGAGCAGTTCTTC.

V usage is TRBV29-1 and J usage is TRBJ1-2; a possible D gene is TRBD1 (5 bases). This CDR3 has 13 residues. Germline CDR1 SQVTM, CDR2 ANQGSEA. V dropped 4 bases and J dropped 7 bases, with 16 bases sitting between them. The chain's CDR3 is CSVVQGDEGGYTF. In DNA, the CDR3 is TGCAGCGTTGTTCAGGGTGATGAGGGTGGCTACACCTTC.

This rearrangement joins TRBV7-9 to TRBJ2-2; tentatively, D is TRBD2 (6 bases). The CDR3 has 15 amino acids. Trimming shortened V by 5 bases and J by 5 bases, and 15 bases separated the two germline ends. Germline CDR1 reads SEHNR; CDR2 reads FQNEAQ (reference sequence). The CDR3 region has the DNA TGTGCCAGCAGCCGTGGAGGGGCTGGGACCGGGGAGCTGTTTTTT. Its protein is CASSRGGAGTGELFF. Full variable domain (outside the CDR3, taken from reference TRBV7-9 and TRBJ2-2): DTGVSQNPRHKITKRGQNVTFRCDPISEHNRLYWYRQTLGQGPEFLTYFQNEAQLEKSRLLSDRFSAERPKGSFSTLEIQRTEQGDSAMYLCASSRGGAGTGELFFGEGSRLTVL.

The chain is built from TRBV30 and TRBJ1-1; the D is unclear. The germline V gene encodes CDR1 GTSNPN and CDR2 SVGIG (reference sequence). Between the trimmed V and J ends, which lost 0 bases and 1 base, there was a span of 12 bases. The CDR3 sequence is 15 residues long. In DNA form, the CDR3 reads TGTGCCTGGAGTGTACATGTGCCGGCGAACACTGAAGCTTTCTTT. Amino acid sequence: CAWSVHVPANTEAFF.

This chain links TRBV9 with TRBJ2-5, with no clear D. V was trimmed by 4 bases and J by 2 bases, leaving 12 bases between them. CDR3 size: 14 residues. CDR1 and CDR2 from the germline V gene are SGDLS and YYNGEE. DNA for the CDR3: TGTGCCAGCAGCACCTCGAACAGTCAAGAGACCCAGTACTTC. This codes for CASSTSNSQETQYF.

V usage is TRBV27 and J usage is TRBJ2-5; 11 bases map to TRBD2. CDR1 is MNHEY, CDR2 SMNVEV, per germline (reference sequence). CDR3 size: 15 residues. The CDR3: CAVLELAGGQETQYF. Here the CDR3 DNA reads TGTGCGGTCCTGGAGCTAGCGGGAGGCCAAGAGACCCAGTACTTC.

The DNA for the CDR3 is TGTGCCAGCGCAGACGCTCCCGGGACAGAGCAGTACTTC. Translation: CASADAPGTEQYF. The chain carries TRBV25-1 and TRBJ2-7; tentatively, D is TRBD1 (6 bases). Germline V gene lookup returns CDR1 MGHDK and CDR2 SYGVNS. The CDR3 has 13 amino acids. V lost 8 bases and J lost 7, with 18 bases in between.

This clone was picked up one time. The CDR3 DNA reads as TGTGCCAGCTCACCTTCCCTAGCGAGTTCCTACGAGCAGTACTTC. Amino acid sequence: CASSPSLASSYEQYF. V and J are TRBV18 and TRBJ2-7; TRBD2 might be the D (6 bases). Germline assignment: CDR1 KGHSH and CDR2 LQKENI. The V gene lost 3 bases and the J gene lost 1 base, with 13 bases spanning the gap. The CDR3 has 15 amino acids.

This clone was observed once. This chain links TRBV2 with TRBJ2-5; D possibly corresponds to TRBD1 (6 bases). The CDR3 extends over 15 amino acids. Germline V gene data show CDR1 as SNHLY and CDR2 as FYNNEI. The V end was cut by 0 bases, the J end by 2 bases, with 10 bases between. CDR3 in amino acids: CASSEASGQQETQYF. DNA for the CDR3: TGTGCCAGCAGTGAAGCTTCTGGACAGCAAGAGACCCAGTACTTC.

This sequence joins TRBV27 and TRBJ1-2; D is possibly TRBD1 (5 bases). CDR1 and CDR2 (germline): MNHEY, SMNVEV (reference sequence). The CDR3 is made up of 15 amino acids. Between the trimmed V and J ends, which lost 8 bases and 4 bases, there was a span of 20 bases. CDR3 DNA sequence: TGTGCCAGCGTAGGTTGGGGCGGGGGTAGCTATGGCTACACCTTC. Translation: CASVGWGGGSYGYTF.

About this clone: Other DNA sequences in the sample encode the same CDR3. V and J are TRBV15 and TRBJ1-1; possible D gene TRBD1, 6 bases. The germline gives CDR1 LNHNV, CDR2 YYDKDF (reference sequence). The V end lost 1 base, the J end lost 0 bases, and 9 bases lay between the germline ends. The CDR3 totals 15 residues. CDR3 nucleotides: TGTGCCACCAGCAGAGCGGACAGTTTGAACACTGAAGCTTTCTTT. Translating gives CATSRADSLNTEAFF.

This clone was seen a single time. This chain links TRBV28 with TRBJ1-2, with D hard to call. CDR3 length equals 15 residues. Per germline, CDR1 MDHEN and CDR2 SYDVKM. V lost 2 bases and J lost 7, with 17 bases in between. The CDR3 DNA reads TGTGCCAGCAGTTTAAATCTCTTGGGAGGTAGTGGCTACACCTTC. Encoded protein: CASSLNLLGGSGYTF.

This chain links TRBV14 with TRBJ2-1; no firm D call. This CDR3 has 19 residues. The germline V gene encodes CDR1 SGHDN and CDR2 FVKESK. The V end lost 1 base, the J end lost 3 bases, and 22 bases lay between the germline ends. CDR3 amino acids: CASSQGKVKAQSVYNEQFF. CDR3 DNA sequence: TGTGCCAGCAGCCAAGGAAAGGTTAAGGCACAGTCAGTCTACAATGAGCAGTTCTTC.

The DNA of the CDR3 is TGCGCCAGCACTAGTGACAGGGGGCACTCTGAAGCTTTCTTT. It is translated as CASTSDRGHSEAFF. This rearrangement joins TRBV10-2 to TRBJ1-1; 10 positions match TRBD1. J lost 6 bases, V lost 7 bases, and 8 bases had no gene match. The germline V gene has CDR1 WSHSY and CDR2 SAAADI. The CDR3 is 14 residues long.